The 23 T cell receptor beta chains in this list originate from one sample, sequenced in a study of T cell changes during pregnancy in multiple sclerosis. TCRdb's table, derived via immunoSEQ multiplex PCR, lists solely in-frame clones and lacks some. The data hold approximately 80,000 clones, with 94% observed a single time. The sample here was peripheral blood, taken in the second trimester of pregnancy. The receptor set was obtained from a female donor in good health, enrolled as a control in a pregnancy study.

This CDR3 is CASRRGQGGYTF. CDR3 DNA: TGTGCCAGCAGGCGCGGACAGGGGGGCTACACCTTC. This chain joins TRBV5-8 and TRBJ1-2; 9 nucleotides line up with TRBD1. CDR3 length equals 12 residues. V shed 5 bases and J 8 bases; nucleotides not matched to a gene: 4. From germline, CDR1 is SGHTS and CDR2 YDEGEE.

The V and J genes are TRBV12-5 and TRBJ2-3; 8 nucleotides align to TRBD1. Germline V lookup: CDR1 LGHNT, CDR2 FRNRAP. This CDR3 contains 19 residues. Losses at the gene ends were 2 bases for V and 2 bases for J; bases not matched to a gene: 15. CDR3 sequence: CASGLSTGTGPSITDTQYF. The CDR3 nucleotides are TGTGCTAGTGGTTTGTCAACCGGGACAGGTCCGTCTATCACAGATACGCAGTATTTT.

This clone is a singleton in its sample. This chain uses TRBV6-5 with TRBJ2-3, with TRBD1 identical over 8 bases. The CDR3 covers 14 residues. V was pared by 5 bases and J by 6 bases, with 7 bases of the junction left unmatched. Germline V gene data show CDR1 as MNHEY and CDR2 as SVGAGI. The CDR3 protein is CASSDQGAGDTQYF. The CDR3 nucleotides are TGTGCCAGCAGTGACCAGGGGGCGGGGGATACGCAGTATTTT.

CDR3 in DNA: TGCGCCAGCAGCTTGGAGCGGGGTAGGACAGATACGCAGTATTTT. Its protein is CASSLERGRTDTQYF. The chain recombines TRBV5-1 with TRBJ2-3; TRBD2 aligns across 7 bases. Germline values: CDR1 SGHRS, CDR2 YFSETQ. The CDR3 has 15 amino acids. V was pared by 0 bases and J by 3 bases, with 4 bases of the junction left unmatched. The full variable domain, its missing parts supplied by reference TRBV5-1 and TRBJ2-3, is KAGVTQTPRYLIKTRGQQVTLSCSPISGHRSVSWYQQTPGQGLQFLFEYFSETQRNKGNFPGRFSGRQFSNSRSEMNVSTLELGDSALYLCASSLERGRTDTQYFGPGTRLTVL.

The rearrangement links TRBV6-6 to TRBJ2-4, with D perhaps TRBD1 (6 bases). Germline V gives CDR1 MNHNY, CDR2 SVGAGI (reference sequence). There are 15 residues in the CDR3. Trimming took 2 bases from V and 1 from J, leaving 9 bases between them. The CDR3 bases are TGTGCCAGCAGTTACCCGCAGGGGGCCAAAAACATTCAGTACTTC. Residues: CASSYPQGAKNIQYF.

The DNA of the CDR3 is TGTGCCAGCAGTTTATCCCGGAGGACCGAGCAGTACTTC. Protein sequence: CASSLSRRTEQYF. The V and J genes are TRBV28 and TRBJ2-7; D is possibly TRBD2 (5 bases). Per germline, CDR1 MDHEN and CDR2 SYDVKM. The CDR3 extends over 13 amino acids. Between the trimmed V and J ends, which lost 1 base and 6 bases, there was a span of 10 bases.

This chain joins TRBV5-4 and TRBJ2-7; weak D call: TRBD2 (5 bases). CDR1 is SGHNT and CDR2 is YYREEE in the germline V gene (reference sequence). The V gene lost 6 bases and the J gene lost 7 bases, with 17 bases spanning the gap. This CDR3 has 13 amino acids. The CDR3 nucleotides read TGTGCCAGCACGGGCGGCGAGCGGTTGGAGCAGTACTTC. As protein: CASTGGERLEQYF.

The chain is built from TRBV7-2 and TRBJ2-1; 7 nucleotides align to TRBD2. Germline values: CDR1 SGHTA, CDR2 FQGNSA. V was clipped by 5 bases and J by 6 bases; unmatched bases: 4. The CDR3 has 13 residues. Here the CDR3 reads CASSQLAGNEQFF. The CDR3 nucleotides read TGTGCCAGCAGCCAATTAGCGGGCAATGAGCAGTTCTTC. Based on the CDR3 plus reference TRBV7-2 and TRBJ2-1, the full variable domain is GAGVSQSPSNKVTEKGKDVELRCDPISGHTALYWYRQSLGQGLEFLIYFQGNSAPDKSGLPSDRFSAERTGGSVSTLTIQRTQQEDSAVYLCASSQLAGNEQFFGPGTRLTVL.

The V and J genes are TRBV5-1 and TRBJ2-1; 9 bases are a match to TRBD1. Germline loops: CDR1 SGHRS, CDR2 YFSETQ. The CDR3 runs to 16 residues. V lost 4 bases, J lost 12 bases, and 17 bases stayed unmatched. The CDR3 sequence: CASSPPGQGLIMGQFF. In DNA, the CDR3 is TGCGCCAGCAGCCCCCCGGGACAGGGCCTTATTATGGGGCAGTTCTTC.

The V and J genes are TRBV15 and TRBJ2-7; 7 bases match TRBD1. CDR1 LNHNV and CDR2 YYDKDF come from the germline V gene (reference sequence). The V segment lost 3 bases and the J segment 5 bases; nucleotides outside the gene matches: 4. There are 13 residues in the CDR3. The CDR3 loop reads CATSSDRADEQYF. Written as DNA, the CDR3 is TGTGCCACCAGCAGTGACAGGGCCGACGAGCAGTACTTC.

About this clone itself: A junction boundary mismatches the germline segment, possibly from a read error. The chain is built from TRBV7-2 and TRBJ2-7; TRBD2 aligns across 10 bases. The CDR3 runs 14 residues. Per the germline V gene, CDR1 is SGHTA and CDR2 is FQGNSA. The CDR3 DNA follows: TGTGCCAGCAGCGTAGCGGGAGGTTCTTACGAGCAGTACTTC. Amino acid sequence: CASSVAGGSYEQYF.

This chain uses TRBV5-1 with TRBJ2-5; 10 nucleotides line up with TRBD2. CDR3 size: 14 residues. Germline V gene sequence: CDR1 SGHRS, CDR2 YFSETQ. J gave up 4 bases and V 4 bases, and 4 bases lay outside the gene matches. Written as DNA, the CDR3 is TGCGCCAGCAGCCAGGGACTAGCGAGAGAGACCCAGTACTTC. It codes for CASSQGLARETQYF.

J is TRBJ2-5 and V is TRBV7-9, with a weak D call TRBD2 (5 bases). CDR3 length equals 12 residues. Trimming left V 2 bases short and J 5 bases short, with 6 bases between. Germline CDR1 SEHNR, CDR2 FQNEAQ (reference sequence). CDR3 loop: CASSLRGETQYF. The CDR3 nucleotides are TGTGCCAGCAGCTTACGAGGGGAGACCCAGTACTTC. The entire variable domain, with the rest obtained from reference TRBV7-9 and TRBJ2-5, is as follows: DTGVSQNPRHKITKRGQNVTFRCDPISEHNRLYWYRQTLGQGPEFLTYFQNEAQLEKSRLLSDRFSAERPKGSFSTLEIQRTEQGDSAMYLCASSLRGETQYFGPGTRLLVL.

The chain combines TRBV28 with TRBJ2-7; no clear D gene. V was clipped by 2 bases and J by 6 bases, with 14 bases between them. Looked up from germline, CDR1 is MDHEN and CDR2 is SYDVKM. This CDR3 is built from 14 residues. The CDR3 is CASSLDIMAREQYF. The CDR3 DNA is TGTGCCAGCAGTTTAGACATCATGGCACGCGAGCAGTACTTC.

V gene TRBV14 combines with J gene TRBJ1-1, with a weak D call TRBD1 (5 bases). Germline values: CDR1 SGHDN, CDR2 FVKESK. The V gene lost 5 bases and the J gene lost 3 bases, with 13 bases spanning the gap. The CDR3 consists of 14 residues. The CDR3 loop is CASSLSGGDTEAFF. In nucleotides, the CDR3 is TGTGCCAGCAGCTTGTCGGGGGGGGACACTGAAGCTTTCTTT.

This clone was recorded once. The chain couples TRBV5-1 to TRBJ2-3; TRBD2 agrees at 12 bases. The CDR3 length is 16 residues. CDR1 is SGHRS, CDR2 YFSETQ, per germline. Germline trimming cut 3 bases from V and 2 bases from J; bases unmatched to any gene: 4. CDR3 residues: CASSSGTSGFTDTQYF. DNA for the CDR3: TGCGCCAGCAGCTCCGGGACTAGCGGGTTCACAGATACGCAGTATTTT.

V gene TRBV29-1 combines with J gene TRBJ1-4; tentatively, D is TRBD1 (5 bases). V dropped 7 bases and J dropped 5 bases, with 14 bases sitting between them. Germline V lookup: CDR1 SQVTM, CDR2 ANQGSEA. The CDR3 consists of 13 residues. Here the CDR3 reads CSASRDSNEKLFF. The CDR3 DNA reads TGCAGCGCTTCGCGGGACTCGAATGAAAAACTGTTTTTT.

The gene calls are TRBV13 and TRBJ2-1; 7 bases line up with TRBD2. V gave up 5 bases and J gave up 8 bases; unmatched junction bases: 9. The germline V gene has CDR1 PRHDT and CDR2 FYEKMQ (reference sequence). The CDR3 is made up of 14 amino acids. CDR3 sequence (DNA): TGTGCCAGCAGCCCACGGGGGGTGAGGCATGAGCAGTTCTTC. It encodes CASSPRGVRHEQFF.

The chain is built from TRBV7-8 and TRBJ2-7; the D gene is possibly TRBD2 (6 bases). V shed 5 bases and J shed 5 bases, with 16 bases lying between them. CDR1 is SGHVS and CDR2 is FQNEAQ in the germline V gene. This CDR3 contains 14 residues. CDR3 DNA sequence: TGTGCCAGCAGCCCCGGGAGAAAGGAGGACGAGCAGTACTTC. Its protein is CASSPGRKEDEQYF.

In this sample, this clone turned up once. The chain combines TRBV6-6 with TRBJ2-3; 9 bases are shared with TRBD1. Trimming removed 8 bases from V and 2 bases from J; junction bases left unmatched: 8. The CDR3 loop spans 15 amino acids. Germline-derived CDR1 and CDR2 are MNHNY and SVGAGI (reference sequence). DNA of the CDR3: TGTGCCAGCTTCTCCGGACAGGGGAACACAGATACGCAGTATTTT. It is translated as CASFSGQGNTDTQYF.

The rearrangement uses TRBV2 and TRBJ1-2; 7 bases agree with TRBD1. This CDR3 has 12 amino acids. The germline CDR1 and CDR2 sequences are SNHLY and FYNNEI. Trimming removed 8 bases from V and 2 bases from J; junction bases left unmatched: 2. The chain's CDR3 is CASEQGNYGYTF. For the CDR3, the DNA is TGTGCCAGCGAACAGGGGAACTATGGCTACACCTTC.

The chain links TRBV5-1 to TRBJ1-2; weak D call: TRBD1 (5 bases). CDR3 size: 12 residues. CDR1 and CDR2 from the germline V gene are SGHRS and YFSETQ. V lost 3 bases, J lost 8 bases, and 11 bases lay in between. CDR3 region: CASSSPGLGYTF. In DNA form, the CDR3 reads TGCGCCAGCAGCTCACCGGGACTAGGCTACACCTTC.

In DNA, the CDR3 is TGTGCCAGCAGCCCCGGACTAGCGTGGGCCTACGAGCAGTACTTC. Protein product: CASSPGLAWAYEQYF. The rearrangement joins TRBV11-2 to TRBJ2-7, with 9 positions matching TRBD2. Germline V gene sequence: CDR1 SGHAT, CDR2 FQNNGV. V shed 5 bases, J shed 2 bases, and the junction held 7 bases outside the gene matches. CDR3 size: 15 residues.